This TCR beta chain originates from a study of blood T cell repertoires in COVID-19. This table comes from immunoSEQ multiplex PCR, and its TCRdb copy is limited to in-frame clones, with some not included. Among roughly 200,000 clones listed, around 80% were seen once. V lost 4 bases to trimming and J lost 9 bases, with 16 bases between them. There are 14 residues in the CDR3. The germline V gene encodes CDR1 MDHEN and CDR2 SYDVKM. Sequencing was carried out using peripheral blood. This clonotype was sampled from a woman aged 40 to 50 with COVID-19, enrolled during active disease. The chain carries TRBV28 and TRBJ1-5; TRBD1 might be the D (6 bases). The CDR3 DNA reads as TGTGCCAGCAGTTCCCCCGGACAGTCCTGGCCCCAGCATTTT. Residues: CASSSPGQSWPQHF.